This passage covers 8 T cell receptor beta chains from one sample sequenced in a study of T cells in narcolepsy. Method: immunoSEQ multiplex PCR; TCRdb's copy keeps in-frame clones and lacks some. The sample yields about 40,000 clones, 70% to 90% seen once. The material sequenced was CD45RA- memory CD4+ T cells from PBMCs. The receptors were sampled from a human donor with narcolepsy.

This chain joins TRBV7-2 and TRBJ2-2; possibly TRBD1 or TRBD2 for D (6 bases each). This CDR3 region has 15 residues. V lost 1 base to trimming and J lost 5 bases, with 11 bases between them. Germline values: CDR1 SGHTA, CDR2 FQGNSA. CDR3 sequence reads: CASSLVRGGTGELFF. The CDR3 bases are TGTGCCAGCAGCTTAGTCAGGGGAGGTACCGGGGAGCTGTTTTTT.

This clone occurred once. CDR3 in DNA: TGTGCCAGCAGTGATGGGACAGGGGATGGCCAGCCCCAGCATTTT. Amino acids: CASSDGTGDGQPQHF. The chain couples TRBV25-1 to TRBJ1-5, with 10 bases lining up with TRBD1. This CDR3 has 15 amino acids. CDR1 is MGHDK, CDR2 SYGVNS, per germline. The V and J ends lost 3 bases and 7 bases, in that order; junction bases with no gene match: 6.

DNA of the CDR3: TGTGCCAGCAGACGCGCTCCGGGACAGAGCGGGGAGCTGTTTTTT. This translates into CASRRAPGQSGELFF. The J gene is TRBJ2-2, the V gene TRBV6-6; 7 bases map to TRBD1. Germline CDR1 and CDR2: MNHNY and SVGAGI (reference sequence). V lost 6 bases to trimming and J lost 7 bases; unmatched junction nucleotides: 11. CDR3 length: 15 residues.

The V and J genes are TRBV29-1 and TRBJ2-7, with D perhaps assigned TRBD1 or TRBD2 (5 bases each). The CDR3 has 13 amino acids. Trimming pared 5 bases from V and 2 bases from J, leaving 13 bases between. Per the germline V gene, CDR1 is SQVTM and CDR2 is ANQGSEA. The CDR3 sequence is CSVSGAGAYEQYF. In DNA, the CDR3 is TGCAGCGTTTCCGGGGCCGGAGCCTACGAGCAGTACTTC.

The chain joins TRBV18 to TRBJ2-3; TRBD2 matches at 10 bases. V trimming: 2 bases; J trimming: 7 bases; junction bases outside the gene matches: 15. The CDR3 contains 18 residues. Per the germline V gene, CDR1 is KGHSH and CDR2 is LQKENI. CDR3 in DNA: TGTGCCAGCTCACCAATTCCCTCACTAGCGGGGAATCTCCATACGCAGTATTTT. Translating it yields CASSPIPSLAGNLHTQYF. The whole variable domain, remainder taken from reference TRBV18 and TRBJ2-3, is NAGVMQNPRHLVRRRGQEARLRCSPMKGHSHVYWYRQLPEEGLKFMVYLQKENIIDESGMPKERFSAEFPKEGPSILRIQQVVRGDSAAYFCASSPIPSLAGNLHTQYFGPGTRLTVL.

V is TRBV4-2 and J is TRBJ1-1; TRBD1 matches at 7 bases. Trimming took 4 bases from V and 8 from J; bases not matched to a gene: 4. The CDR3 spans 12 residues. CDR1 is LGHNA and CDR2 is YNFKEQ in the germline V gene. This CDR3 reads CASSRTGEEAFF. The CDR3 DNA reads TGTGCCAGCAGCCGAACAGGGGAGGAAGCTTTCTTT.

The J gene is TRBJ1-5, the V gene TRBV30; D remains unclear. Trimming removed 2 bases from V and 0 bases from J, with 17 bases in between. From germline, CDR1 is GTSNPN and CDR2 SVGIG (reference sequence). The CDR3 is 17 amino acids. CDR3: CAWSPKGLSNSNQPQHF. The CDR3 DNA follows: TGTGCCTGGAGTCCTAAGGGCCTCTCCAATAGCAATCAGCCCCAGCATTTT.

V and J are TRBV19 and TRBJ1-2; 12 positions match TRBD1. The CDR3 has 15 amino acids. The germline CDR1 and CDR2 sequences are LNHDA and SQIVND (reference sequence). V gave up 5 bases and J gave up 2 bases; unmatched junction bases: 3. CDR3 coding DNA: TGTGCCAGTAGTCCGGGACAGGGGGCAAACTATGGCTACACCTTC. Its translation is CASSPGQGANYGYTF.